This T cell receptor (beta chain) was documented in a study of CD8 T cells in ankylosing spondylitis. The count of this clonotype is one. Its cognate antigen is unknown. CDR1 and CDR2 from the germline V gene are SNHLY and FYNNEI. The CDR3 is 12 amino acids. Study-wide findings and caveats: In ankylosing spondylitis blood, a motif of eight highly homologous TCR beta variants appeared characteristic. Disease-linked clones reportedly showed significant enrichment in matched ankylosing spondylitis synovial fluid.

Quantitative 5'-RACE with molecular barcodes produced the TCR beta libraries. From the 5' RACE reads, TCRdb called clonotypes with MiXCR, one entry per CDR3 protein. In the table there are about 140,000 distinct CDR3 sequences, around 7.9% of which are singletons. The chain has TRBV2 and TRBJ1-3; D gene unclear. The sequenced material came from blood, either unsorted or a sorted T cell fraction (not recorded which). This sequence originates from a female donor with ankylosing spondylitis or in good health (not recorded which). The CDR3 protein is CARGAPGNTIYF. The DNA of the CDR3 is TGTGCTAGAGGAGCGCCTGGAAACACCATATATTTT.